The 13 T cell receptor beta chains below all came from one sample that was sequenced in a study of T cell responses to AZD1222 COVID-19 vaccine. The table came from immunoSEQ multiplex PCR; TCRdb's copy has only in-frame clones and leaves some out. The repertoire consists of fewer than 120,000 clones, with 70% to 90% occurring once and the leading ten covering around 3%. The specimen comprised peripheral blood, sampled on day 0 of AZD1222 vaccination. These receptors were obtained from an adult in good health.

J is TRBJ1-5 and V is TRBV30, with 10 bases matching TRBD1. The CDR3 runs 16 residues. The V gene end was trimmed by 5 bases and the J gene end by 7 bases; junction bases not matched to a gene: 14. The V gene's germline CDR1 is GTSNPN and CDR2 SVGIG (reference sequence). CDR3 amino acids: CAWDRGRKVGGQPQHF. CDR3 nucleotide sequence: TGTGCCTGGGACAGGGGGCGGAAAGTTGGGGGCCAGCCCCAGCATTTT. The variable domain in full, with the rest retrieved from reference TRBV30 and TRBJ1-5, is SQTIHQWPATLVQPVGSPLSLECTVEGTSNPNLYWYRQAAGRGLQLLFYSVGIGQISSEVPQNLSASRPQDRQFILSSKKLLLSDSGFYLCAWDRGRKVGGQPQHFGDGTRLSIL.

The chain uses TRBV5-1 and TRBJ1-1, with 9 bases identical to TRBD1. The CDR3 is 15 residues long. V dropped 5 bases and J dropped 3; count of bases not matched to a gene: 8. Germline V CDR1 and CDR2: SGHRS, YFSETQ. In DNA form, the CDR3 reads TGCGCCAGCAGGGGACAGGGATTCGTCTACACTGAAGCTTTCTTT. Amino acid sequence: CASRGQGFVYTEAFF.

V usage is TRBV11-3 and J usage is TRBJ2-3; TRBD2 matches at 14 bases. The trim removed 5 bases at V and 6 bases at J, leaving 7 bases unmatched. The germline V gene encodes CDR1 SGHNT and CDR2 YENEEA. There are 16 residues in the CDR3. The CDR3 sequence: CASSRGLAGVADTQYF. CDR3 coding DNA: TGTGCCAGCAGCCGGGGACTAGCGGGGGTAGCCGATACGCAGTATTTT.

This chain links TRBV27 with TRBJ1-1; TRBD1 aligns across 8 bases. The CDR3 contains 15 residues. V lost 5 bases and J lost 4; bases outside the gene matches: 9. Germline CDR1 MNHEY, CDR2 SMNVEV (reference sequence). CDR3 bases: TGTGCCAGCAGTCCGACAGGGGCGGTAATCACTGAAGCTTTCTTT. Translation: CASSPTGAVITEAFF.

The J gene is TRBJ2-3, the V gene TRBV27, with D maybe TRBD1 (6 bases). CDR1 is MNHEY and CDR2 is SMNVEV in the germline V gene (reference sequence). V was cut by 2 bases and J by 4 bases, with 19 bases left in between. The CDR3 extends over 17 amino acids. The CDR3, as DNA: TGTGCCAGCAGTTTAGGTGATCCAGGGGTTGAGGCAGATACGCAGTATTTT. Its translation: CASSLGDPGVEADTQYF.

V and J are TRBV7-3 and TRBJ2-1; D is unresolved. V was trimmed by 1 base and J by 6 bases, leaving 7 bases between them. Germline V CDR1 and CDR2: SGHTA, FQGTGA. The CDR3 loop spans 13 amino acids. Written as DNA, the CDR3 is TGTGCCAGCAGCTTAAGCGTTCTCAATGAGCAGTTCTTC. Translation gives CASSLSVLNEQFF.

The chain recombines TRBV12-5 with TRBJ1-1, with D perhaps TRBD1 (5 bases). Trimming stripped 1 base from V and 6 bases from J, with 6 bases between. Germline V gene lookup returns CDR1 LGHNT and CDR2 FRNRAP. The CDR3 runs to 12 residues. CDR3 sequence reads: CASGLGQSEAFF. CDR3 nucleotide sequence: TGTGCTAGTGGTTTGGGACAGTCTGAAGCTTTCTTT.

The chain has TRBV5-4 and TRBJ2-7; D call uncertain. The germline gives CDR1 SGHNT, CDR2 YYREEE (reference sequence). Trimming took 0 bases from V and 5 from J, leaving 9 bases between them. This CDR3 comprises 13 residues. In nucleotides, the CDR3 is TGTGCCAGCAGCTTGGGACTGAACCACGAGCAGTACTTC. Its translation is CASSLGLNHEQYF. The full variable domain, completed using reference TRBV5-4 and TRBJ2-7, is ETGVTQSPTHLIKTRGQQVTLRCSSQSGHNTVSWYQQALGQGPQFIFQYYREEENGRGNFPPRFSGLQFPNYSSELNVNALELDDSALYLCASSLGLNHEQYFGPGTRLTVT.

V gene TRBV11-1 combines with J gene TRBJ1-1, with D perhaps TRBD1 (6 bases). The CDR3 runs 14 residues. CDR1 and CDR2 from the germline V gene are SGHAT and FQDESV (reference sequence). The V end lost 2 bases, the J end lost 3 bases, and 10 bases lay between the germline ends. The CDR3 loop is CASSLWGRDTEAFF. CDR3 DNA: TGTGCCAGCAGCTTATGGGGGCGGGACACTGAAGCTTTCTTT.

The chain combines TRBV6-6 with TRBJ1-1; D gene ambiguous. This CDR3 is built from 11 residues. V lost 7 bases to trimming and J lost 1 base, with 4 bases between them. The germline CDR1 and CDR2 sequences are MNHNY and SVGAGI (reference sequence). The CDR3 loop reads CASKQNTEAFF. CDR3 in DNA: TGTGCCAGCAAACAGAACACTGAAGCTTTCTTT.

This chain uses TRBV28 with TRBJ2-7; tentative D call: TRBD1 (5 bases). Trimming left V 5 bases short and J 0 bases short, with 11 bases between. Looked up from germline, CDR1 is MDHEN and CDR2 is SYDVKM. This CDR3 is built from 14 residues. The CDR3 reads CASSLTASSYEQYF. The CDR3 DNA follows: TGTGCCAGCAGTCTGACAGCGAGCTCCTACGAGCAGTACTTC.

This clone was seen just once. The rearrangement uses TRBV9 and TRBJ2-3; maybe TRBD1 (6 bases). In germline, CDR1 is SGDLS, CDR2 YYNGEE. V was pared by 4 bases and J by 4 bases, with 16 bases between. The CDR3 has 15 residues. The CDR3 DNA reads as TGTGCCAGCAGCCTGGGCCCAGGGGTCCCAGATACGCAGTATTTT. Translated, it gives CASSLGPGVPDTQYF. Based on the CDR3 plus reference TRBV9 and TRBJ2-3, the full variable domain is DSGVTQTPKHLITATGQRVTLRCSPRSGDLSVYWYQQSLDQGLQFLIQYYNGEERAKGNILERFSAQQFPDLHSELNLSSLELGDSALYFCASSLGPGVPDTQYFGPGTRLTVL.

The chain links TRBV7-9 to TRBJ1-1, with D possibly TRBD1 on 5 matching bases. Between the trimmed V and J ends, which lost 5 bases and 4 bases, there was a span of 17 bases. The CDR3 totals 15 residues. Germline assignment: CDR1 SEHNR and CDR2 FQNEAQ (reference sequence). The CDR3 region is CASSPTFQGTTEAFF. In DNA, the CDR3 is TGTGCCAGCAGCCCGACGTTTCAGGGTACCACTGAAGCTTTCTTT. The full variable domain, its missing parts supplied by reference TRBV7-9 and TRBJ1-1, is DTGVSQNPRHKITKRGQNVTFRCDPISEHNRLYWYRQTLGQGPEFLTYFQNEAQLEKSRLLSDRFSAERPKGSFSTLEIQRTEQGDSAMYLCASSPTFQGTTEAFFGQGTRLTVV.